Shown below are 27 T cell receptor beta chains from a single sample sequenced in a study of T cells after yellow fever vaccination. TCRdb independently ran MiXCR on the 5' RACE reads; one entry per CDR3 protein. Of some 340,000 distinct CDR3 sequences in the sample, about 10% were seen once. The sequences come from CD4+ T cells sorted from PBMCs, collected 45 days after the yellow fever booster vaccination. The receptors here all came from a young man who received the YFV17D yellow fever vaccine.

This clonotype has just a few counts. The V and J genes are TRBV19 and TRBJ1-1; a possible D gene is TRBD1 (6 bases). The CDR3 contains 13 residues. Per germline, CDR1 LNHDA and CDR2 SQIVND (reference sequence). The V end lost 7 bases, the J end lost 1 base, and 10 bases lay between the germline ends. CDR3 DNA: TGTGCCAGTACCCAGGGGCAGAACACTGAAGCTTTCTTT. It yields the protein CASTQGQNTEAFF.

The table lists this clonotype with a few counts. In DNA form, the CDR3 reads TGCGCCAGCAGCTGGCTTGACGGGGGAGGGGCAGATACGCAGTATTTT. Protein sequence: CASSWLDGGGADTQYF. This sequence joins TRBV5-1 and TRBJ2-3; 7 positions agree with TRBD2. The CDR3 runs to 16 residues. Germline trimming cut 3 bases from V and 4 bases from J; bases unmatched to any gene: 11. CDR1 is SGHRS and CDR2 is YFSETQ in the germline V gene.

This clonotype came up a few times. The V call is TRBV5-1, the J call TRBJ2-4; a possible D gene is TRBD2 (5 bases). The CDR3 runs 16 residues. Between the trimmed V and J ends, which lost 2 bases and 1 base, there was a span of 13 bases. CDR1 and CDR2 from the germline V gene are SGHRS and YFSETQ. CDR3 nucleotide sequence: TGCGCCAGCAGCTTTTTCCCCTCGGGGGCCAAAAACATTCAGTACTTC. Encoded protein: CASSFFPSGAKNIQYF.

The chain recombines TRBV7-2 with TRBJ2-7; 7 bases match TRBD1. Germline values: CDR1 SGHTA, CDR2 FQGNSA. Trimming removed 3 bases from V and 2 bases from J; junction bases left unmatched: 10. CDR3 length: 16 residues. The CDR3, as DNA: TGTGCCAGCAGCTTCTCACCCGGGACAGCCACCTACGAGCAGTACTTC. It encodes CASSFSPGTATYEQYF. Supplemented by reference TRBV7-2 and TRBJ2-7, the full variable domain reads GAGVSQSPSNKVTEKGKDVELRCDPISGHTALYWYRQSLGQGLEFLIYFQGNSAPDKSGLPSDRFSAERTGGSVSTLTIQRTQQEDSAVYLCASSFSPGTATYEQYFGPGTRLTVT.

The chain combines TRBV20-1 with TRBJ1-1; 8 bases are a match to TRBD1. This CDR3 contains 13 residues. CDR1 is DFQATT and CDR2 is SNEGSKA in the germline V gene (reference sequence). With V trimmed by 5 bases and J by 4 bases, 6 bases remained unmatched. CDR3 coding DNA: TGCAGTGCTCAGGGGGCTTCTGGCACTGAAGCTTTCTTT. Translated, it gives CSAQGASGTEAFF.

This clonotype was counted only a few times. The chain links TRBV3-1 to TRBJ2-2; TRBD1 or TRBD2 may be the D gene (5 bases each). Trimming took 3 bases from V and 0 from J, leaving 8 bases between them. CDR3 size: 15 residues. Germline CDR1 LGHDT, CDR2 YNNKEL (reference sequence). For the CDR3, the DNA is TGTGCCAGCAGCCAGGGACCGACGAACACCGGGGAGCTGTTTTTT. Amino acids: CASSQGPTNTGELFF.

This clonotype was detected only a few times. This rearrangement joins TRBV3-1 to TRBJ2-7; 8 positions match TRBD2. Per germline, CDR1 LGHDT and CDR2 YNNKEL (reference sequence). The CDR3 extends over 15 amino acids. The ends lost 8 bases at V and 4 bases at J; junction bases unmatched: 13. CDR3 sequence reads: CASSRTSGGGYEQYF. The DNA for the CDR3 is TGTGCCAGCTCCCGCACGAGCGGGGGCGGATACGAGCAGTACTTC.

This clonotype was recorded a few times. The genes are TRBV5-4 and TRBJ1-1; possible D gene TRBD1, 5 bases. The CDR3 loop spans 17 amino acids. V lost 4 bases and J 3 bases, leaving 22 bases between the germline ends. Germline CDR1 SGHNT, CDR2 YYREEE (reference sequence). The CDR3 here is CASSPREGARRDTEAFF. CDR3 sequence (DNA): TGTGCCAGCAGCCCGCGCGAAGGGGCAAGGCGGGACACTGAAGCTTTCTTT.

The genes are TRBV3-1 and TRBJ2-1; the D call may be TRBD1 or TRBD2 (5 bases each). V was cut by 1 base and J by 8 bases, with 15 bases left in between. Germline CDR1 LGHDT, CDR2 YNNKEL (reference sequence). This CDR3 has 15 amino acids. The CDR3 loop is CASSQGFSLGDEQFF. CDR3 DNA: TGTGCCAGCAGCCAAGGTTTCTCCCTGGGGGATGAGCAGTTCTTC.

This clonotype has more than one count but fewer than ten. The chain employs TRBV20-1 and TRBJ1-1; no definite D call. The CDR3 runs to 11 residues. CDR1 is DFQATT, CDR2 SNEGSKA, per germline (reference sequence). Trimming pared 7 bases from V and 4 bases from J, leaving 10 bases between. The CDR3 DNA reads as TGCAGTGGTCTAAGCGGCACTGAAGCTTTCTTT. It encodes CSGLSGTEAFF.

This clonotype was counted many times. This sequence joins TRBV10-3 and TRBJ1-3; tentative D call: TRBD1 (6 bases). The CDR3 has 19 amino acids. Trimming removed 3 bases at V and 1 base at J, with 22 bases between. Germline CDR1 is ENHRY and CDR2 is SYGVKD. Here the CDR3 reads CAISDLGTPRYGSGNTIYF. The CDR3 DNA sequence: TGTGCCATCAGTGACCTCGGGACACCTCGTTATGGATCTGGAAACACCATATATTTT.

CDR3 region: CASSVRTGRRDYGYTF. CDR3 sequence (DNA): TGTGCCAGCAGCGTCCGGACAGGGCGGCGGGACTATGGCTACACCTTC. V usage is TRBV11-2 and J usage is TRBJ1-2; TRBD1 agrees at 8 bases. Trimming removed 5 bases from V and 3 bases from J; junction bases left unmatched: 11. There are 16 residues in the CDR3. Germline loops: CDR1 SGHAT, CDR2 FQNNGV. The full variable domain, with the rest looked up from reference TRBV11-2 and TRBJ1-2, is EAGVAQSPRYKIIEKRQSVAFWCNPISGHATLYWYQQILGQGPKLLIQFQNNGVVDDSQLPKDRFSAERLKGVDSTLKIQPAKLEDSAVYLCASSVRTGRRDYGYTFGSGTRLTVV.

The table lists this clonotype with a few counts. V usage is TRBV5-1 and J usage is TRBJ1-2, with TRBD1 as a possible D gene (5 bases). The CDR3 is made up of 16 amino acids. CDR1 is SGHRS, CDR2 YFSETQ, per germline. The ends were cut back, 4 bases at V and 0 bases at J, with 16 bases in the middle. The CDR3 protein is CASSPTPRDPNYGYTF. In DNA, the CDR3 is TGCGCCAGCAGCCCTACCCCCAGGGACCCTAACTATGGCTACACCTTC.

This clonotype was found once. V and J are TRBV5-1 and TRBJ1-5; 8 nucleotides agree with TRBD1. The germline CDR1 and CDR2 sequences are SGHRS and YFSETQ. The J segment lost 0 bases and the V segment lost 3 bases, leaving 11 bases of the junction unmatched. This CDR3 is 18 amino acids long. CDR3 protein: CASSWGAGGRYSNQPQHF. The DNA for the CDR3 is TGCGCCAGCAGCTGGGGAGCAGGGGGCCGGTATAGCAATCAGCCCCAGCATTTT.

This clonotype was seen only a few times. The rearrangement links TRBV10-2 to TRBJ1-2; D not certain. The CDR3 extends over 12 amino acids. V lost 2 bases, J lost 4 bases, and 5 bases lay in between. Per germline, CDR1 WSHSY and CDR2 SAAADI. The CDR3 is CASSEARYGYTF. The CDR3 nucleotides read TGCGCCAGCAGTGAGGCGCGCTATGGCTACACCTTC.

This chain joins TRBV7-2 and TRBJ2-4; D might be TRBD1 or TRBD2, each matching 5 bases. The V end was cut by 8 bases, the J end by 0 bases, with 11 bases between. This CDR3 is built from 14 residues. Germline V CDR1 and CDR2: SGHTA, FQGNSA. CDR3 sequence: CASGLRGAKNIQYF. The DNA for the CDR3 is TGTGCCAGCGGGTTGAGGGGAGCCAAAAACATTCAGTACTTC.

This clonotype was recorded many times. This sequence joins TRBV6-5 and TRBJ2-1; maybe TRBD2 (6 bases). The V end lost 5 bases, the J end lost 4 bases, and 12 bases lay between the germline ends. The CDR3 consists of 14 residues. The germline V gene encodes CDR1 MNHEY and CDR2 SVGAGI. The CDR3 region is CASSRDAGYNEQFF. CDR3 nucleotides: TGTGCCAGCAGTAGGGACGCGGGGTACAATGAGCAGTTCTTC.

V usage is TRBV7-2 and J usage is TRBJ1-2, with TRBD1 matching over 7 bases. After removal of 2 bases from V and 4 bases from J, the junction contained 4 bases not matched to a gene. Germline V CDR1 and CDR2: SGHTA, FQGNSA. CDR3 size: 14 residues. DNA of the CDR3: TGTGCCAGCAGCTTACACAGGGGTGGCTATGGCTACACCTTC. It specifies CASSLHRGGYGYTF.

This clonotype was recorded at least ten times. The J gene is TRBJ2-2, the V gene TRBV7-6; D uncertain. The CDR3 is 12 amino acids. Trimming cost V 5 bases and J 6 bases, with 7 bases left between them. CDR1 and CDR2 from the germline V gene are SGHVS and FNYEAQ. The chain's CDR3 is CASSTDAGELFF. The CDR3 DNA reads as TGTGCCAGCAGCACGGACGCCGGGGAGCTGTTTTTT.

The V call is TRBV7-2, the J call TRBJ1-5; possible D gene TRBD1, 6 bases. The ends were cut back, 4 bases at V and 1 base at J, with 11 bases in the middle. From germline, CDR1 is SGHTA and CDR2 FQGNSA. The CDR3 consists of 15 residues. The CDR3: CASSWGALSNQPQHF. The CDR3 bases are TGTGCCAGCAGCTGGGGGGCTCTAAGCAATCAGCCCCAGCATTTT.

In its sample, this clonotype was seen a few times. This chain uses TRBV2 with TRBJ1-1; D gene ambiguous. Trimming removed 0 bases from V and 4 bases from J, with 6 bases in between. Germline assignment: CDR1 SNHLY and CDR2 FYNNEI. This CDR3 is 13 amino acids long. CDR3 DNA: TGTGCCAGCAGTGAAGCTGGCCCCACTGAAGCTTTCTTT. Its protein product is CASSEAGPTEAFF.

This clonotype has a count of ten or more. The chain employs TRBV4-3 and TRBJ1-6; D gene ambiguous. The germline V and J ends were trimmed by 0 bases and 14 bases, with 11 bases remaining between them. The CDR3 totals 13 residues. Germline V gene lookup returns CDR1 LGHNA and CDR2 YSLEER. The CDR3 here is CASSQEAQASLHF. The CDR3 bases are TGCGCCAGCAGCCAAGAGGCGCAGGCGTCCCTCCACTTT.

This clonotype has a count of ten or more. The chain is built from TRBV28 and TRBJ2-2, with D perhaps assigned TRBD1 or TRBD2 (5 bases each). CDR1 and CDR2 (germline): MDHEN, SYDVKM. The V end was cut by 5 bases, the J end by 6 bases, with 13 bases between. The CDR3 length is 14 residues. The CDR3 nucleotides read TGTGCCAGCAGTCCACCGGGGCATGCCGGGGAGCTGTTTTTT. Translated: CASSPPGHAGELFF.

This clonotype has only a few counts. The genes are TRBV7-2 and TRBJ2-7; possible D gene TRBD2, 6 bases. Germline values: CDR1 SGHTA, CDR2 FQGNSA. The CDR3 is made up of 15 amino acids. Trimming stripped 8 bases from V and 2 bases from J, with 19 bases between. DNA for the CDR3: TGTGCCAGCGTGTCTTCGGGCGGGGCGGCCTACGAGCAGTACTTC. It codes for CASVSSGGAAYEQYF.

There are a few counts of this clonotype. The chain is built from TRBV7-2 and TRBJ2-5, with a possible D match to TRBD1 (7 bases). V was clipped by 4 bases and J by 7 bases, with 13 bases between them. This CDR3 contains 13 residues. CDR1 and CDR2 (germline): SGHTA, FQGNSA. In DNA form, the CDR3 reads TGTGCCAGCAGCTATGACAGGGAGGCGACCCAGTACTTC. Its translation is CASSYDREATQYF.

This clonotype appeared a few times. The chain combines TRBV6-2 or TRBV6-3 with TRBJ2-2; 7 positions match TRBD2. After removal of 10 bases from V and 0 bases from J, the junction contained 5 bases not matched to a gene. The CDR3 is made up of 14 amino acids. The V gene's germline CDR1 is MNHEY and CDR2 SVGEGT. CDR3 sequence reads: CATEAGANTGELFF. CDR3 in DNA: TGTGCCACCGAGGCGGGGGCGAACACCGGGGAGCTGTTTTTT.

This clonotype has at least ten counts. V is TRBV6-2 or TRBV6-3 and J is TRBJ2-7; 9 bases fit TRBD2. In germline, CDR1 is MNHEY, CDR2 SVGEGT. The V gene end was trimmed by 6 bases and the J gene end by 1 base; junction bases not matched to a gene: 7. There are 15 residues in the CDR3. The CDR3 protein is CASRNPSGASYEQYF. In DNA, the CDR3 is TGTGCCAGCAGGAACCCTAGCGGGGCTTCCTACGAGCAGTACTTC.